The 20 T cell receptor beta chains below all came from one sample that was sequenced in a study of identical twins. MiXCR, applied by TCRdb to the 5' RACE reads, yields one record per CDR3 protein. The sample yields 200,000 to 300,000 distinct CDR3 sequences, around 7% seen once. This sample was shared with a second study, whose subject was yellow fever vaccine responses in identical twins.

The specimen was memory (CD45RO+) T cells sorted from blood. These receptors originate from a woman aged 18-35 years in good health.

A few counts support this clonotype. The chain has TRBV11-1 and TRBJ2-1, with D perhaps assigned TRBD1 or TRBD2 (5 bases each). The CDR3 contains 19 residues. Germline V gene sequence: CDR1 SGHAT, CDR2 FQDESV (reference sequence). Deletions cut 5 bases from V and 5 bases from J, with 28 bases between. CDR3 bases: TGTGCCAGCAGCCCGCCGGGGCAACCACCGCGTGGGGGTCACAATGAGCAGTTCTTC. It translates to CASSPPGQPPRGGHNEQFF. The entire variable domain, with the rest obtained from reference TRBV11-1 and TRBJ2-1, is as follows: EAEVAQSPRYKITEKSQAVAFWCDPISGHATLYWYRQILGQGPELLVQFQDESVVDDSQLPKDRFSAERLKGVDSTLKIQPAELGDSAMYLCASSPPGQPPRGGHNEQFFGPGTRLTVL.

This clonotype was counted at least ten times. The chain uses TRBV20-1 and TRBJ2-1; D might be TRBD2 (5 bases). The CDR3 is made up of 15 amino acids. CDR1 DFQATT and CDR2 SNEGSKA come from the germline V gene (reference sequence). The V end was cut by 0 bases, the J end by 6 bases, with 15 bases between. The CDR3 DNA sequence: TGCAGTGCTAGAGACCGTGAGGGCCTCCGCAATGAGCAGTTCTTC. Amino acid sequence: CSARDREGLRNEQFF.

This clonotype has a count of ten or more. J is TRBJ2-3 and V is TRBV6-5, with TRBD2 matching 10 bases. Germline lookup yields CDR1 MNHEY and CDR2 SVGAGI. The V and J ends lost 1 base and 1 base, in that order; junction bases with no gene match: 2. The CDR3 has 16 amino acids. CDR3 in amino acids: CASSYYGTSGTDTQYF. The CDR3 region has the DNA TGTGCCAGCAGTTACTACGGGACTAGCGGCACAGATACGCAGTATTTT.

This clonotype has a count of ten or more. CDR3 bases: TGTGCCACCAGCAGAGATGTGGGCTACACTGAAGCTTTCTTT. Encoded protein: CATSRDVGYTEAFF. This rearrangement joins TRBV15 to TRBJ1-1; no firm D call. This CDR3 has 14 residues. CDR1 and CDR2 from the germline V gene are LNHNV and YYDKDF (reference sequence). V lost 0 bases to trimming and J lost 3 bases, with 8 bases between them.

CDR3 loop: CASKLPSAGAGELFF. In nucleotides, the CDR3 is TGTGCCAGCAAACTCCCTAGCGCGGGCGCCGGGGAGCTGTTTTTT. V gene TRBV27 combines with J gene TRBJ2-2; maybe TRBD2 (6 bases). The CDR3 is 15 amino acids. Trimming removed 7 bases from V and 6 bases from J, with 18 bases in between. CDR1 is MNHEY and CDR2 is SMNVEV in the germline V gene (reference sequence).

The V and J genes are TRBV20-1 and TRBJ1-4, with no clear D. The germline gives CDR1 DFQATT, CDR2 SNEGSKA (reference sequence). The CDR3 consists of 14 residues. Trimming cost V 6 bases and J 4 bases, with 15 bases left between them. CDR3 amino acids: CSARWAANNEKLFF. In DNA, the CDR3 is TGCAGTGCCCGATGGGCGGCAAATAATGAAAAACTGTTTTTT.

This clonotype was counted only a few times. The chain is built from TRBV27 and TRBJ2-2; D might be TRBD2 (6 bases). This CDR3 has 13 amino acids. The germline V gene encodes CDR1 MNHEY and CDR2 SMNVEV (reference sequence). Trimming took off 3 bases at V and 6 bases at J, with 8 bases between the two ends. CDR3 amino acids: CASSFGGAGELFF. The CDR3 DNA reads as TGTGCCAGCAGTTTCGGGGGTGCCGGGGAGCTGTTTTTT.

The chain couples TRBV20-1 to TRBJ2-1; TRBD2 might be the D (6 bases). V was pared by 6 bases and J by 4 bases, with 19 bases between. The V gene's germline CDR1 is DFQATT and CDR2 SNEGSKA (reference sequence). The CDR3 is 15 residues long. For the CDR3, the DNA is TGCAGTGCCACCCACTGGGGGGAAGTGTACAATGAGCAGTTCTTC. Translated, it gives CSATHWGEVYNEQFF.

This clonotype was recorded a few times. The V call is TRBV5-1, the J call TRBJ2-1; D unclear. This CDR3 contains 14 residues. With 2 bases removed from V and 0 bases from J, the gap between germline ends came to 6 bases. Germline assignment: CDR1 SGHRS and CDR2 YFSETQ. The CDR3 DNA follows: TGCGCCAGCAGCTTTTCGAGCTCCTACAATGAGCAGTTCTTC. Amino acid sequence: CASSFSSSYNEQFF.

This clonotype was observed a handful of times. CDR3 sequence (DNA): TGTGCCAGCAGATCGACTAGCGGAGCAGATACGCAGTATTTT. Amino acids: CASRSTSGADTQYF. V usage is TRBV6-1 and J usage is TRBJ2-3, with 9 bases fitting TRBD2. V was clipped by 6 bases and J by 4 bases; unmatched bases: 5. Germline V CDR1 and CDR2: MNHNS, SASEGT. The length of the CDR3 is 14 residues.

The rearrangement uses TRBV7-8 and TRBJ2-1; a weak D match, TRBD2 (5 bases). Germline V lookup: CDR1 SGHVS, CDR2 FQNEAQ. The V and J ends lost 3 bases and 12 bases respectively, with 15 bases between them. This CDR3 contains 13 residues. This chain's CDR3 is CASSLGLIAGQFF. The CDR3 region has the DNA TGTGCCAGCAGCTTGGGTCTAATTGCGGGGCAGTTCTTC.

The chain has TRBV12-3 or TRBV12-4 and TRBJ2-1, with TRBD2 identical over 9 bases. With 3 bases clipped from V and 2 bases from J, the junction kept 8 bases outside the gene matches. The CDR3 spans 17 residues. CDR3 bases: TGTGCCAGCAGTTTCTGGAGCGGGGGGATTCCCTACAATGAGCAGTTCTTC. This gives the protein CASSFWSGGIPYNEQFF.

Ten or more counts support this clonotype. The DNA of the CDR3 is TGTGCCAGCAGTTACAGGAAAACGAATAGCAATCAGCCCCAGCATTTT. Residues: CASSYRKTNSNQPQHF. The gene calls are TRBV27 and TRBJ1-5, with D possibly matching TRBD1 (5 bases). CDR1 is MNHEY and CDR2 is SMNVEV in the germline V gene (reference sequence). The CDR3 contains 16 residues. V gave up 4 bases and J gave up 0 bases, with 13 bases separating them.

V usage is TRBV11-2 and J usage is TRBJ1-1; no clear D. The ends were cut back, 0 bases at V and 1 base at J, with 12 bases in the middle. The CDR3 totals 16 residues. Germline V gene data show CDR1 as SGHAT and CDR2 as FQNNGV. This chain's CDR3 is CASSLDVVRRNTEAFF. CDR3 in DNA: TGTGCCAGCAGCTTAGATGTTGTCAGGAGGAACACTGAAGCTTTCTTT.

The chain recombines TRBV7-3 with TRBJ2-7, with TRBD2 identical over 8 bases. Germline-derived CDR1 and CDR2 are SGHTA and FQGTGA. Unmatched junction bases numbered 6, after V lost 4 bases and J lost 7 bases. The CDR3 runs to 13 residues. CDR3 loop: CASSSLAGPEQYF. CDR3 nucleotides: TGTGCCAGCAGCTCCTTAGCGGGACCAGAGCAGTACTTC.

This clonotype showed up many times. This chain's CDR3 is CAIKDTYGYTF. The CDR3, as DNA: TGTGCCATCAAAGACACCTATGGCTACACCTTC. The V and J genes are TRBV10-3 and TRBJ1-2, with D unclear. The CDR3 is 11 amino acids. Trimming shortened V by 7 bases and J by 4 bases, and 7 bases separated the two germline ends. Germline V gene sequence: CDR1 ENHRY, CDR2 SYGVKD.

The chain recombines TRBV6-1 with TRBJ2-4; the D gene is possibly TRBD2 (6 bases). CDR1 MNHNS and CDR2 SASEGT come from the germline V gene. The CDR3 sequence is 17 residues long. Trimming removed 2 bases from V and 9 bases from J, with 23 bases in between. The CDR3 loop reads CASSETGLGMGGLIQYF. The CDR3 DNA sequence: TGTGCCAGCAGTGAAACCGGGCTCGGGATGGGGGGTCTCATTCAGTACTTC.

This clonotype was counted many times. The rearrangement joins TRBV12-3 or TRBV12-4 to TRBJ1-5; D gene ambiguous. The ends were cut back, 7 bases at V and 3 bases at J, with 13 bases in the middle. The CDR3 has 14 amino acids. Here the CDR3 DNA reads TGTGCCAGCAACCGGGGAAGTGACAATCAGCCCCAGCATTTT. Protein: CASNRGSDNQPQHF.

This clonotype was recorded a few times. The chain combines TRBV2 with TRBJ2-3; the match to TRBD2 covers 7 bases. The germline gives CDR1 SNHLY, CDR2 FYNNEI. J was trimmed by 0 bases and V by 6 bases; bases with no gene match: 6. The CDR3 has 15 amino acids. CDR3 coding DNA: TGTGCCAGCAGGGGCCGGGGGGTTAGCACAGATACGCAGTATTTT. This encodes CASRGRGVSTDTQYF.

The chain joins TRBV28 to TRBJ2-7; D gene uncertain. Between the trimmed V and J ends, which lost 5 bases and 2 bases, there was a span of 13 bases. The V gene's germline CDR1 is MDHEN and CDR2 SYDVKM. This CDR3 contains 14 residues. The CDR3 protein is CASSPHLPPYEQYV. The CDR3 nucleotides read TGTGCCAGCAGTCCACACCTACCCCCCTACGAGCAGTACGTC.